This entry describes one T cell receptor (beta chain). The sample originates from a study of blood T cell repertoires in COVID-19. About the research overall: T cells, B-cell-depleted T cells, or PBMCs supplied cDNA or gDNA.

This table comes from immunoSEQ multiplex PCR, and its TCRdb copy is limited to in-frame clones, with some not included. Of 100,000 to 150,000 clones in the sample, roughly 80% were seen once. The CDR3 is 12 residues long. Germline V gene lookup returns CDR1 SGHRS and CDR2 YFSETQ. Deletions cut 4 bases from V and 10 bases from J, with 14 bases between. This receptor was identified in a woman aged 55-75 years with acute or convalescent COVID-19. Sequences were obtained from peripheral blood. J is TRBJ1-1 and V is TRBV5-1, with D possibly being TRBD1 (5 bases). The CDR3 region is CASSPGRGRAFF. As DNA, the CDR3 is TGCGCCAGCAGCCCTGGAAGGGGTCGAGCTTTCTTT. Supplemented by reference TRBV5-1 and TRBJ1-1, the full variable domain reads KAGVTQTPRYLIKTRGQQVTLSCSPISGHRSVSWYQQTPGQGLQFLFEYFSETQRNKGNFPGRFSGRQFSNSRSEMNVSTLELGDSALYLCASSPGRGRAFFGQGTRLTVV.